A single sample is the source of the 29 T cell receptor beta chains below, sequenced in a study of T cell changes during pregnancy in multiple sclerosis. Using immunoSEQ multiplex PCR, the repertoire was profiled, and TCRdb retains in-frame clones only, with some absent. The sample carries about 17,000 clones, approximately 91% recorded once. The sequences come from CD8+ T cells from peripheral blood mononuclear cells, collected after pregnancy. The receptors come from a female donor in good health, enrolled as a control in a pregnancy study.

This clone was seen a single time. This chain joins TRBV5-1 and TRBJ2-4, with D perhaps matching TRBD2 (6 bases). V was shortened by 4 bases and J by 5 bases, with 13 bases between the two germline ends. The CDR3 has 14 amino acids. The V gene's germline CDR1 is SGHRS and CDR2 YFSETQ. Here the CDR3 reads CASSPGVGENIQYF. As DNA, the CDR3 is TGCGCCAGCAGCCCGGGAGTCGGGGAAAACATTCAGTACTTC. Full variable domain (remainder filled in from reference TRBV5-1 and TRBJ2-4): KAGVTQTPRYLIKTRGQQVTLSCSPISGHRSVSWYQQTPGQGLQFLFEYFSETQRNKGNFPGRFSGRQFSNSRSEMNVSTLELGDSALYLCASSPGVGENIQYFGAGTRLSVL.

This sequence joins TRBV4-1 and TRBJ2-7; D is perhaps TRBD2 (6 bases). CDR3 length: 16 residues. CDR1 is MGHRA and CDR2 is YSYEKL in the germline V gene. The V gene lost 3 bases and the J gene lost 5 bases, with 20 bases spanning the gap. CDR3 loop: CASSHPTAGISDEQYF. The CDR3 DNA reads TGCGCCAGCAGCCACCCCACCGCGGGGATCAGCGACGAGCAGTACTTC.

The rearrangement links TRBV5-1 to TRBJ2-1; D remains unclear. The V gene lost 2 bases and the J gene lost 5 bases, with 11 bases spanning the gap. CDR3 length equals 14 residues. Germline assignment: CDR1 SGHRS and CDR2 YFSETQ. CDR3 protein: CASSFAGRDNEQFF. As DNA, the CDR3 is TGCGCCAGCAGCTTCGCCGGTCGTGACAATGAGCAGTTCTTC.

This chain connects TRBV19 to TRBJ1-2, with 9 bases lining up with TRBD1. V trimming: 5 bases; J trimming: 1 base; junction bases outside the gene matches: 2. The germline V gene encodes CDR1 LNHDA and CDR2 SQIVND (reference sequence). CDR3 length: 14 amino acids. CDR3 bases: TGTGCCAGTAGTCCGGACAGGGGTAACTATGGCTACACCTTC. Its translation: CASSPDRGNYGYTF.

In its sample, this clone was seen once. This sequence joins TRBV5-8 and TRBJ2-7; tentatively, D is TRBD2 (6 bases). Deletions cut 3 bases from V and 0 bases from J, with 10 bases between. In germline, CDR1 is SGHTS, CDR2 YDEGEE. This CDR3 comprises 14 residues. Here the CDR3 reads CASSWGLHSYEQYF. CDR3 DNA sequence: TGTGCCAGCAGCTGGGGACTGCACTCCTACGAGCAGTACTTC.

The chain couples TRBV4-2 to TRBJ2-1; 8 bases are shared with TRBD2. This CDR3 is built from 16 residues. Trimming took 4 bases from V and 5 from J; bases not matched to a gene: 10. Germline loops: CDR1 LGHNA, CDR2 YNFKEQ. CDR3 protein: CASSLLRGGEHNEQFF. The CDR3 coding sequence is TGTGCCAGCAGCCTCCTACGGGGGGGGGAACACAATGAGCAGTTCTTC.

The rearrangement joins TRBV19 to TRBJ2-7, with a tentative D call TRBD1 (5 bases). The V gene's germline CDR1 is LNHDA and CDR2 SQIVND (reference sequence). V was cut by 4 bases and J by 5 bases, with 12 bases left in between. The CDR3 has 13 amino acids. CDR3 nucleotide sequence: TGTGCCAGTAGTACTCAGGGCCCCCACGAGCAGTACTTC. The encoded protein is CASSTQGPHEQYF.

The chain has TRBV11-2 and TRBJ1-5; TRBD1 might be the D (5 bases). This CDR3 is built from 14 residues. Germline values: CDR1 SGHAT, CDR2 FQNNGV. The V and J ends lost 0 bases and 7 bases respectively, with 10 bases between them. This CDR3 reads CASSLDLGAQPQHF. The CDR3 DNA is TGTGCCAGCAGCTTAGATCTAGGGGCCCAGCCCCAGCATTTT.

The chain links TRBV27 to TRBJ2-7; 14 bases align to TRBD2. Germline CDR1 MNHEY, CDR2 SMNVEV (reference sequence). This CDR3 spans 18 amino acids. V lost 5 bases, J lost 0 bases, and 9 bases stayed unmatched. The CDR3 reads CASSPGLAGAGNSYEQYF. The DNA of the CDR3 is TGTGCCAGCAGTCCGGGACTAGCGGGAGCGGGCAACTCCTACGAGCAGTACTTC.

CDR3 in amino acids: CSVDPQGDEQFF. As DNA, the CDR3 is TGCAGCGTTGACCCCCAGGGGGATGAGCAGTTCTTC. This sequence joins TRBV29-1 and TRBJ2-1, with 7 bases identical to TRBD1. The germline CDR1 and CDR2 sequences are SQVTM and ANQGSEA. This CDR3 is 12 amino acids long. V dropped 3 bases and J dropped 8; count of bases not matched to a gene: 4.

The chain employs TRBV5-6 and TRBJ2-7, with a possible D match to TRBD2 (6 bases). Per the germline V gene, CDR1 is SGHDT and CDR2 is YYEEEE. The CDR3 runs to 12 residues. V was clipped by 0 bases and J by 6 bases, with 7 bases between them. The CDR3 protein is CASSLGGVEQYF. The CDR3 DNA sequence: TGTGCCAGCAGCTTGGGGGGGGTCGAGCAGTACTTC.

This chain links TRBV5-6 with TRBJ2-3, with a weak D call TRBD1 (6 bases). The CDR3 is 13 amino acids. The V and J ends lost 6 bases and 3 bases respectively, with 11 bases between them. CDR1 and CDR2 from the germline V gene are SGHDT and YYEEEE. CDR3 nucleotide sequence: TGTGCCAGCAACCCACAGGGAACAGATACGCAGTATTTT. Translation: CASNPQGTDTQYF. The whole variable domain, filled in from reference TRBV5-6 and TRBJ2-3, reads DAGVTQSPTHLIKTRGQQVTLRCSPKSGHDTVSWYQQALGQGPQFIFQYYEEEERQRGNFPDRFSGHQFPNYSSELNVNALLLGDSALYLCASNPQGTDTQYFGPGTRLTVL.

The rearrangement links TRBV27 to TRBJ2-7; TRBD1 might be the D (6 bases). Looked up from germline, CDR1 is MNHEY and CDR2 is SMNVEV (reference sequence). The CDR3 is 15 amino acids. V lost 0 bases and J lost 2, with 11 bases in between. In DNA form, the CDR3 reads TGTGCCAGCAGTTTATCGGGGGCCTGGGCCTACGAGCAGTACTTC. Its protein is CASSLSGAWAYEQYF.

The chain employs TRBV11-3 and TRBJ2-2; D is possibly TRBD1 (6 bases). Trimming removed 4 bases at V and 1 base at J, with 13 bases between. The germline CDR1 and CDR2 sequences are SGHNT and YENEEA. The CDR3 totals 16 residues. The CDR3 protein is CASSSVSGQNTGELFF. The CDR3 DNA follows: TGTGCCAGCAGCTCTGTCTCGGGACAGAACACCGGGGAGCTGTTTTTT.

The chain combines TRBV10-3 with TRBJ2-3, with 14 bases aligning to TRBD2. Germline values: CDR1 ENHRY, CDR2 SYGVKD. The CDR3 covers 17 residues. After removal of 3 bases from V and 6 bases from J, the junction contained 8 bases not matched to a gene. The chain's CDR3 is CAISEPGLAGVWDTQYF. The CDR3 DNA reads TGTGCCATCAGTGAACCGGGACTAGCGGGAGTTTGGGATACGCAGTATTTT.

The chain combines TRBV7-3 with TRBJ2-5; 12 bases fit TRBD2. This CDR3 region has 15 residues. Per germline, CDR1 SGHTA and CDR2 FQGTGA. The junction had 3 bases not matched to a gene; V was cut back by 5 bases and J by 2 bases. CDR3 DNA: TGTGCCAGCAGCACACTAGCGGGGGGACAAGAGACCCAGTACTTC. Translating gives CASSTLAGGQETQYF.

The chain employs TRBV27 and TRBJ1-2; no clear D. The CDR3 is 14 amino acids. Germline-derived CDR1 and CDR2 are MNHEY and SMNVEV (reference sequence). Trimming shortened V by 2 bases and J by 2 bases, and 9 bases separated the two germline ends. CDR3 coding DNA: TGTGCCAGCAGTTTAGACCGGAGAAACTATGGCTACACCTTC. Translation: CASSLDRRNYGYTF.

The V and J genes are TRBV27 and TRBJ1-5; D remains unclear. V lost 3 bases to trimming and J lost 0 bases, with 6 bases between them. The CDR3 covers 14 residues. CDR1 and CDR2 (germline): MNHEY, SMNVEV (reference sequence). CDR3 DNA sequence: TGTGCCAGCAGTTTCAGGCCTAGCAATCAGCCCCAGCATTTT. It is translated as CASSFRPSNQPQHF.

V is TRBV5-4 and J is TRBJ2-1; 12 nucleotides align to TRBD2. This CDR3 is 13 amino acids long. CDR1 and CDR2 from the germline V gene are SGHNT and YYREEE (reference sequence). CDR3 coding DNA: TGTGGCAGTGCTAGCGGGAGGGCCGGTGAGCAGTTCTTC. As protein: CGSASGRAGEQFF.

V and J are TRBV10-2 and TRBJ1-2; 8 bases are shared with TRBD1. V dropped 3 bases and J dropped 6; count of bases not matched to a gene: 9. Germline CDR1 reads WSHSY; CDR2 reads SAAADI. This CDR3 is 15 amino acids long. The CDR3 DNA sequence: TGCGCCAGCAGTGATTCCGCAGGGGGCGGGAATGGCTACACCTTC. This gives the protein CASSDSAGGGNGYTF.

The chain combines TRBV5-1 with TRBJ1-2; TRBD1 might be the D (5 bases). Trimming stripped 0 bases from V and 8 bases from J, with 8 bases between. The length of the CDR3 is 12 residues. Germline CDR1 reads SGHRS; CDR2 reads YFSETQ. The CDR3 region is CASSLEGYGYTF. CDR3 bases: TGCGCCAGCAGCTTGGAGGGGTACGGCTACACCTTC.

The chain carries TRBV28 and TRBJ2-7, with D possibly matching TRBD1 (8 bases). The CDR3 contains 14 residues. Trimming left V 6 bases short and J 5 bases short, with 17 bases between. In germline, CDR1 is MDHEN, CDR2 SYDVKM. CDR3 sequence reads: CASSPTGEGNEQYF. CDR3 in DNA: TGTGCCAGCAGCCCGACAGGGGAGGGGAACGAGCAGTACTTC.

This clone was observed a handful of times. The genes are TRBV19 and TRBJ2-2; TRBD2 aligns across 10 bases. Per germline, CDR1 LNHDA and CDR2 SQIVND (reference sequence). The V gene end was trimmed by 5 bases and the J gene end by 0 bases; junction bases not matched to a gene: 18. This CDR3 contains 21 residues. CDR3 bases: TGTGCCAGTAGTCAGGCTAGCGGGAGCTCTCGACCCGACTCGAACACCGGGGAGCTGTTTTTT. Its translation is CASSQASGSSRPDSNTGELFF.

The chain recombines TRBV27 with TRBJ2-1, with 7 nucleotides matching TRBD2. The V gene end was trimmed by 2 bases and the J gene end by 8 bases; junction bases not matched to a gene: 9. This CDR3 spans 15 amino acids. From germline, CDR1 is MNHEY and CDR2 SMNVEV (reference sequence). The CDR3 reads CASSLAGVMFYEQFF. Here the CDR3 DNA reads TGTGCCAGCAGTTTAGCGGGAGTTATGTTCTATGAGCAGTTCTTC.

V is TRBV7-9 and J is TRBJ2-2; D perhaps matches TRBD1 (5 bases). Between the trimmed V and J ends, which lost 4 bases and 4 bases, there was a span of 25 bases. From germline, CDR1 is SEHNR and CDR2 FQNEAQ (reference sequence). This CDR3 has 19 amino acids. CDR3 loop: CASSSHGRTRPVFTGELFF. The CDR3, as DNA: TGTGCCAGCAGCTCCCACGGACGGACACGGCCGGTGTTCACCGGGGAGCTGTTTTTT.

A single count supports this clone. This sequence joins TRBV4-1 and TRBJ2-7, with D tentatively TRBD2 (5 bases). Germline assignment: CDR1 MGHRA and CDR2 YSYEKL. Trimming took off 0 bases at V and 0 bases at J, with 9 bases between the two ends. This CDR3 has 15 residues. DNA of the CDR3: TGCGCCAGCAGCCAAGATCAAGGGAGCTCCTACGAGCAGTACTTC. Protein product: CASSQDQGSSYEQYF.

The sample holds one count of this clone. This chain links TRBV11-2 with TRBJ1-2; a possible D gene is TRBD1 (6 bases). The V end was cut by 3 bases, the J end by 3 bases, with 11 bases between. The germline CDR1 and CDR2 sequences are SGHAT and FQNNGV. The CDR3 totals 14 residues. This chain's CDR3 is CASSFWGPDYGYTF. The CDR3, as DNA: TGTGCCAGCAGCTTCTGGGGGCCTGACTATGGCTACACCTTC. Filled out from reference TRBV11-2 and TRBJ1-2, the complete variable domain reads EAGVAQSPRYKIIEKRQSVAFWCNPISGHATLYWYQQILGQGPKLLIQFQNNGVVDDSQLPKDRFSAERLKGVDSTLKIQPAKLEDSAVYLCASSFWGPDYGYTFGSGTRLTVV.

The rearrangement links TRBV6-6 to TRBJ1-1; TRBD1 might be the D (5 bases). Germline-derived CDR1 and CDR2 are MNHNY and SVGAGI (reference sequence). This CDR3 is built from 12 residues. V lost 6 bases and J lost 8, with 13 bases in between. The CDR3 DNA reads TGTGCCAGCAGCCTGGACATATCGGAAGCTTTCTTT. Translation: CASSLDISEAFF.

The CDR3 loop reads CASSGTGPYNEQFF. The CDR3 nucleotides read TGTGCCAGCAGCGGAACAGGACCCTACAATGAGCAGTTCTTC. The rearrangement links TRBV5-4 to TRBJ2-1; maybe TRBD1 (5 bases). The CDR3 is 14 amino acids. CDR1 and CDR2 from the germline V gene are SGHNT and YYREEE (reference sequence). V lost 4 bases and J 2 bases, leaving 10 bases between the germline ends.